The 21 T cell receptor beta chains below all came from one sample that was sequenced in a study of T cells in Graves' hyperthyroidism and ophthalmopathy. The investigators amplified TCR beta CDR3 regions from RNA transcripts. First-round RT-PCR with HTBI primers amplified the TCR CDR3 region. From the multiplex PCR reads, TCRdb called clonotypes with MiXCR, one entry per CDR3 protein. The table has 300,000 or so distinct CDR3 sequences, 17% seen once. Sequenced sample: blood. The receptors were gathered from an older woman with Graves' ophthalmopathy.

V usage is TRBV4-2 and J usage is TRBJ2-7; TRBD2 is a possible D gene (6 bases). Deletions cut 0 bases from V and 2 bases from J, with 17 bases between. This CDR3 has 17 amino acids. Per the germline V gene, CDR1 is LGHNA and CDR2 is YNFKEQ. This CDR3 is CASSQERLRTNPYEQYF. CDR3 DNA: TGTGCCAGCAGCCAAGAAAGGTTGAGGACTAACCCCTACGAGCAGTACTTC.

This clonotype has a count of ten or more. The CDR3 coding sequence is TGTGCCAGCAGCGACCGGGACACCCTGGCCACTGAAGCTTTCTTT. Protein sequence: CASSDRDTLATEAFF. The gene calls are TRBV9 and TRBJ1-1; D might be TRBD1 (6 bases). V lost 3 bases and J 4 bases, leaving 16 bases between the germline ends. The germline V gene has CDR1 SGDLS and CDR2 YYNGEE. The CDR3 sequence is 15 residues long.

The CDR3 coding sequence is TGTGCCAGTAGTATAGGGAGCGACAGGATTCTCTACGAGCAGTACTTC. Amino acid sequence: CASSIGSDRILYEQYF. The rearrangement joins TRBV19 to TRBJ2-7, with D possibly matching TRBD1 (6 bases). Germline CDR1 is LNHDA and CDR2 is SQIVND (reference sequence). V lost 1 base, J lost 3 bases, and 16 bases lay in between. This CDR3 spans 16 amino acids. Looking up the rest from reference TRBV19 and TRBJ2-7 gives the full variable domain: DGGITQSPKYLFRKEGQNVTLSCEQNLNHDAMYWYRQDPGQGLRLIYYSQIVNDFQKGDIAEGYSVSREKKESFPLTVTSAQKNPTAFYLCASSIGSDRILYEQYFGPGTRLTVT.

There are many counts of this clonotype. The rearrangement links TRBV28 to TRBJ1-5; the D gene is possibly TRBD1 (5 bases). With 2 bases removed from V and 6 bases from J, the gap between germline ends came to 11 bases. Germline V lookup: CDR1 MDHEN, CDR2 SYDVKM. The CDR3 is 14 amino acids. The CDR3 DNA follows: TGTGCCAGCAGTTTAAAGGGGTTTCTTCAGCCCCAGCATTTT. Residues: CASSLKGFLQPQHF.

This clonotype came up many times. The genes are TRBV18 and TRBJ1-1; D is perhaps TRBD1 (5 bases). Per the germline V gene, CDR1 is KGHSH and CDR2 is LQKENI. The V gene lost 0 bases and the J gene lost 2 bases, with 13 bases spanning the gap. The length of the CDR3 is 16 residues. Here the CDR3 reads CASSPPDILYNTEAFF. The CDR3 bases are TGTGCCAGCTCACCACCGGACATACTATACAACACTGAAGCTTTCTTT.

Note on this clonotype: A much larger clone lies a single base off, so this may be a read error. This rearrangement joins TRBV7-2 to TRBJ2-2; D unclear. Germline V CDR1 and CDR2: SGHTA, FQGNSA. CDR3 length equals 15 residues. CDR3 protein: CVSSLLQLFTGELFF. For the CDR3, the DNA is TGTGTCAGCAGCTTATTACAGTTATTCACCGGGGAGCTGTTTTTT.

This clonotype appeared many times. The chain recombines TRBV11-2 with TRBJ1-5; D perhaps matches TRBD1 (5 bases). CDR3 length: 15 residues. The V gene lost 0 bases and the J gene lost 0 bases, with 6 bases spanning the gap. Per the germline V gene, CDR1 is SGHAT and CDR2 is FQNNGV. The CDR3, as DNA: TGTGCCAGCAGCTTAGAACAGGTTAGCAATCAGCCCCAGCATTTT. It is translated as CASSLEQVSNQPQHF.

In DNA form, the CDR3 reads TGTGCCAGCAGCGACCCGGGTCATAATTCACCCCTCCACTTT. Translation gives CASSDPGHNSPLHF. The chain uses TRBV9 and TRBJ1-6; no clear D gene. Trimming took 3 bases from V and 5 from J, leaving 9 bases between them. Germline CDR1 SGDLS, CDR2 YYNGEE. The CDR3 consists of 14 residues.

This clonotype was picked up many times. V is TRBV29-1 and J is TRBJ1-1; 8 nucleotides line up with TRBD1. Germline-derived CDR1 and CDR2 are SQVTM and ANQGSEA. Germline trimming cut 0 bases from V and 1 base from J; bases unmatched to any gene: 4. The CDR3 is made up of 15 amino acids. The CDR3 sequence: CSVEDPGQENTEAFF. CDR3 nucleotide sequence: TGCAGCGTTGAAGATCCGGGACAGGAGAACACTGAAGCTTTCTTT.

This chain uses TRBV4-3 with TRBJ2-7, with D tentatively TRBD2 (5 bases). Germline loops: CDR1 LGHNA, CDR2 YSLEER. This CDR3 has 15 residues. Trimming removed 0 bases from V and 3 bases from J, with 12 bases in between. CDR3 DNA sequence: TGCGCCAGCAGCCAAGATACGGGAACGAACTACGAGCAGTACTTC. It translates to CASSQDTGTNYEQYF.

This clonotype was seen more than once but under ten times. The chain links TRBV5-4 to TRBJ2-3; D not certain. Germline V gene lookup returns CDR1 SGHNT and CDR2 YYREEE (reference sequence). The CDR3 sequence is 14 residues long. V lost 0 bases and J lost 2, with 7 bases in between. The CDR3 nucleotides are TGTGCCAGCAGCTTGGATAGCATCACAGATACGCAGTATTTT. This sequence encodes CASSLDSITDTQYF.

Many counts were recorded for this clonotype. This chain joins TRBV2 and TRBJ1-5; 8 bases match TRBD1. The CDR3 length is 16 residues. The germline gives CDR1 SNHLY, CDR2 FYNNEI. The V segment lost 6 bases and the J segment 0 bases; nucleotides outside the gene matches: 7. The CDR3 DNA is TGTGCCAGCAGCAGGGACAGGTCCTATAGCAATCAGCCCCAGCATTTT. Encoded protein: CASSRDRSYSNQPQHF.

V gene TRBV19 combines with J gene TRBJ1-3; no reliable D call. The CDR3 spans 15 residues. Trimming stripped 7 bases from V and 0 bases from J, with 13 bases between. Germline CDR1 reads LNHDA; CDR2 reads SQIVND (reference sequence). The chain's CDR3 is CASKASLLSGNTIYF. The CDR3 DNA sequence: TGTGCCAGTAAGGCCAGCTTACTCTCTGGAAACACCATATATTTT.

This chain joins TRBV19 and TRBJ1-3; 9 nucleotides match TRBD1. The germline V gene has CDR1 LNHDA and CDR2 SQIVND (reference sequence). The CDR3 covers 12 residues. V dropped 8 bases and J dropped 5; count of bases not matched to a gene: 1. The CDR3 nucleotides are TGTGCCAGTGGGACAGGGAGAAACACCATATATTTT. This sequence encodes CASGTGRNTIYF.

This clonotype was observed a handful of times. The V gene is TRBV7-9, the J gene TRBJ2-6; a weak D match, TRBD1 (6 bases). Germline V lookup: CDR1 SEHNR, CDR2 FQNEAQ (reference sequence). V lost 2 bases and J 2 bases, leaving 13 bases between the germline ends. CDR3 length: 17 residues. In DNA, the CDR3 is TGTGCCAGCAGCTTACGTTCTACAGGGACTGGGGCCAACGTCCTGACTTTC. Translated: CASSLRSTGTGANVLTF. Drawing the rest from reference TRBV7-9 and TRBJ2-6, the complete variable domain is DTGVSQNPRHKITKRGQNVTFRCDPISEHNRLYWYRQTLGQGPEFLTYFQNEAQLEKSRLLSDRFSAERPKGSFSTLEIQRTEQGDSAMYLCASSLRSTGTGANVLTFGAGSRLTVL.

This clonotype has at least ten counts. This chain uses TRBV7-2 with TRBJ1-5; D not resolved. Deletions cut 5 bases from V and 2 bases from J, with 10 bases between. Per the germline V gene, CDR1 is SGHTA and CDR2 is FQGNSA. This CDR3 spans 14 amino acids. The CDR3 spells CASSRGGGNQPQHF. The CDR3, as DNA: TGTGCCAGCAGCCGGGGTGGGGGCAATCAGCCCCAGCATTTT. The whole variable domain, remainder taken from reference TRBV7-2 and TRBJ1-5, is GAGVSQSPSNKVTEKGKDVELRCDPISGHTALYWYRQSLGQGLEFLIYFQGNSAPDKSGLPSDRFSAERTGGSVSTLTIQRTQQEDSAVYLCASSRGGGNQPQHFGDGTRLSIL.

This clonotype was counted a few times. This sequence joins TRBV10-3 and TRBJ2-3; D gene ambiguous. With 5 bases removed from V and 0 bases from J, the gap between germline ends came to 9 bases. The CDR3 contains 14 residues. The V gene's germline CDR1 is ENHRY and CDR2 SYGVKD. The CDR3 region is CAISQEASTDTQYF. DNA of the CDR3: TGTGCCATCAGTCAAGAAGCTAGCACAGATACGCAGTATTTT.

At least ten counts were recorded for this clonotype. The chain carries TRBV29-1 and TRBJ2-2; 7 bases line up with TRBD2. The trim removed 4 bases at V and 7 bases at J, leaving 6 bases unmatched. The germline V gene encodes CDR1 SQVTM and CDR2 ANQGSEA. This CDR3 comprises 13 residues. CDR3 sequence reads: CSVGKGEGGELFF. In DNA form, the CDR3 reads TGCAGCGTTGGAAAAGGGGAGGGCGGGGAGCTGTTTTTT.

At least ten counts were recorded for this clonotype. The rearrangement links TRBV3-1 to TRBJ1-6; 7 bases map to TRBD1. The CDR3 length is 17 residues. Trimming cost V 4 bases and J 10 bases; bases outside gene matches: 16. The germline V gene encodes CDR1 LGHDT and CDR2 YNNKEL (reference sequence). The CDR3 nucleotides read TGTGCCAGCAGCCCTCGGGGGGCAGGGGGAGTGTCATCACCCCTCCACTTT. This translates into CASSPRGAGGVSSPLHF.

This clonotype was observed at least ten times. The rearrangement links TRBV7-6 to TRBJ2-1, with 8 bases that match TRBD1. V was pared by 0 bases and J by 5 bases, with 6 bases of the junction left unmatched. CDR1 is SGHVS, CDR2 FNYEAQ, per germline. CDR3 size: 16 residues. In nucleotides, the CDR3 is TGTGCCAGCAGCTTAGCGTCCGGGACAGGAAACAATGAGCAGTTCTTC. Amino acid sequence: CASSLASGTGNNEQFF.

This clonotype was found many times. The chain couples TRBV27 to TRBJ2-7, with TRBD2 identical over 11 bases. The CDR3 extends over 15 amino acids. J gave up 4 bases and V 4 bases, and 6 bases lay outside the gene matches. CDR1 and CDR2 (germline): MNHEY, SMNVEV (reference sequence). The CDR3 loop reads CASSSSSGGSYEQYF. CDR3 sequence (DNA): TGTGCCAGCAGTTCCTCTAGCGGGGGGTCTTACGAGCAGTACTTC.